The TCR beta chain described here comes from a study of vaccination and CD4 T cells after COVID-19. Study summary: Stimulation of the cells used overlapping spike peptide pools from SARS-CoV-2 and from the common cold coronaviruses HCoV-NL63, HCoV-OC43 and HCoV-229E.

Cultured CD4+ T cell DNA underwent sequencing with the Oncomine TCR Beta short-read assay. TCRdb processed the PCR reads anew with MiXCR; each CDR3 protein has one entry. The sample contains around 21,000 distinct CDR3 sequences, over 50% of which appear only once. Trimming removed 4 bases at V and 4 bases at J, with 8 bases between. CDR1 is MNHEY, CDR2 SVGEGT, per germline. The CDR3 totals 13 residues. Stated treatment: approximately nine-day PBMC culture with coronavirus spike peptide pools or control peptides (ViraFEST assay). Regarding this clonotype: The antigen is unknown.

The sequence came from a human donor who had recovered from COVID-19. The gene calls are TRBV6-2 or TRBV6-3 and TRBJ2-1; unclear D gene. The specimen sequenced was CD4+ T cells from blood, cultured in vitro. The CDR3 coding sequence is TGTGCCAGCAGTTCACTCCCTTACAATGAGCAGTTCTTC. Amino acid sequence: CASSSLPYNEQFF.